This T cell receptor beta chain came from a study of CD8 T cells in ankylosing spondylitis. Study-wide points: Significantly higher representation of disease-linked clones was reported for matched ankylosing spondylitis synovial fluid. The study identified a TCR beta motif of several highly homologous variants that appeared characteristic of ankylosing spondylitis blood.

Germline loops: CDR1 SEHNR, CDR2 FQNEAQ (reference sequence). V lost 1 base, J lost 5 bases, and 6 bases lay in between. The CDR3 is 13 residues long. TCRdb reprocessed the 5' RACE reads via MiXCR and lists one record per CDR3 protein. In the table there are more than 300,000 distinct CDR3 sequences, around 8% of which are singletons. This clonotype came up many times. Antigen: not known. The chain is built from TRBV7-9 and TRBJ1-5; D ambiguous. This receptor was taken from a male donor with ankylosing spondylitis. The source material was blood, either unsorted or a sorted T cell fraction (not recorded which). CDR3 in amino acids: CASSLGWHQPQHF. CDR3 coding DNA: TGTGCCAGCAGCTTAGGTTGGCATCAGCCCCAGCATTTT.